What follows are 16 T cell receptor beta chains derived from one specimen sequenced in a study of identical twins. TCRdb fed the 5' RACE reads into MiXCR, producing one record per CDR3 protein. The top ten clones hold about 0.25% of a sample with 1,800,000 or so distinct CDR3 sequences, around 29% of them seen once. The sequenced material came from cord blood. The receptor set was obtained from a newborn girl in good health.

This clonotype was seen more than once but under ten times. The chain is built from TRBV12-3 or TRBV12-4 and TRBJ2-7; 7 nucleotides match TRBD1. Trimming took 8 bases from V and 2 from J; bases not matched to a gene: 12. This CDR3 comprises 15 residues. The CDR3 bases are TGTGCCAGCGCCTTATCCGGGACAGTTCCCTACGAGCAGTACTTC. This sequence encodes CASALSGTVPYEQYF.

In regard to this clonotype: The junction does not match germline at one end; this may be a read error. CDR3 region: CASSYGLMRDSYEQYF. The CDR3 bases are TGCGCCAGCAGTTACGGGCTTATGAGGGACTCCTACGAGCAGTACTTC. This chain connects TRBV6-6 to TRBJ2-7; perhaps TRBD2 as D (5 bases). This CDR3 comprises 16 residues. Germline CDR1 is MNHNY and CDR2 is SVGAGI (reference sequence).

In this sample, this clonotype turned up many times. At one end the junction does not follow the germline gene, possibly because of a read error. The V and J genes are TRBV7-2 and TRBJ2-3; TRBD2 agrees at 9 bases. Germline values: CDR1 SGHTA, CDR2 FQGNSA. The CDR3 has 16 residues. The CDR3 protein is CASSLVRLAGTDTQYF. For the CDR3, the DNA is TGTGCCAGCAGTTTAGTCCGACTAGCGGGCACAGATACGCAGTATTTT.

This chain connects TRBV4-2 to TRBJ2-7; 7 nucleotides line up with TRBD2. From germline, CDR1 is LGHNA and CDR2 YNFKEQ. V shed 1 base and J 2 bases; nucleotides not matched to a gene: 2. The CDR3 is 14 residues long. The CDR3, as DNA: TGTGCCAGCAGCCAAGGGGAGGGAACCTACGAGCAGTACTTC. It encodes CASSQGEGTYEQYF.

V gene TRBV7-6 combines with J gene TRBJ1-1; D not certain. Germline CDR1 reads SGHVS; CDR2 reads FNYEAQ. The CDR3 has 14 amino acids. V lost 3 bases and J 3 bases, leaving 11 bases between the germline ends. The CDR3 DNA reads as TGTGCCAGCAGCTTGGGATATGAGGACACTGAAGCTTTCTTT. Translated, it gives CASSLGYEDTEAFF.

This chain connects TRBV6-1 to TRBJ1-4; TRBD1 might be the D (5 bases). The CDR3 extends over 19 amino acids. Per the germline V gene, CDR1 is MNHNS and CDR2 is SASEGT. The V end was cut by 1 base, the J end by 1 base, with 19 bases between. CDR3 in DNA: TGTGCCAGCAGTGAAGATCCCCCTGGGGGTTTTGGAACTAATGAAAAACTGTTTTTT. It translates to CASSEDPPGGFGTNEKLFF.

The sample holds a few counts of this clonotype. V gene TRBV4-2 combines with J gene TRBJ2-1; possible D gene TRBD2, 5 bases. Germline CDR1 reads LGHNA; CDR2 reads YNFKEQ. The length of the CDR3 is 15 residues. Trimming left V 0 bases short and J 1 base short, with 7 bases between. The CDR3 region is CASSQDWESYNEQFF. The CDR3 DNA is TGTGCCAGCAGCCAAGATTGGGAGTCCTACAATGAGCAGTTCTTC.

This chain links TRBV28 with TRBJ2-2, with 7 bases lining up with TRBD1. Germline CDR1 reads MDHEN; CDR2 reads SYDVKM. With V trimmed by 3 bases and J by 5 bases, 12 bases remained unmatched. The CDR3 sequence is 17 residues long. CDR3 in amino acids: CASSFGARQGWTGELFF. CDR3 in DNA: TGTGCCAGCAGTTTCGGCGCTAGACAGGGATGGACCGGGGAGCTGTTTTTT.

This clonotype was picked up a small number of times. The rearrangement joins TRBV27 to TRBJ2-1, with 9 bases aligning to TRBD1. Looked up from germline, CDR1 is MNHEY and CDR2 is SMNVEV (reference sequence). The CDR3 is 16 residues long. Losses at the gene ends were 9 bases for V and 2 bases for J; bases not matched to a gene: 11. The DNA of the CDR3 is TGTGCCAGTCGTGGTGAACAGGGGGCGGCCTACAATGAGCAGTTCTTC. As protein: CASRGEQGAAYNEQFF.

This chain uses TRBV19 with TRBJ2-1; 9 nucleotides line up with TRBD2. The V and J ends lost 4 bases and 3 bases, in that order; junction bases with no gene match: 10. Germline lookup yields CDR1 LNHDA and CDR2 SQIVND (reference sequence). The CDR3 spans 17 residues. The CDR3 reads CASSTPRVAGDYNEQFF. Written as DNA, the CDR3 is TGTGCCAGTAGTACCCCTAGGGTAGCGGGGGACTACAATGAGCAGTTCTTC.

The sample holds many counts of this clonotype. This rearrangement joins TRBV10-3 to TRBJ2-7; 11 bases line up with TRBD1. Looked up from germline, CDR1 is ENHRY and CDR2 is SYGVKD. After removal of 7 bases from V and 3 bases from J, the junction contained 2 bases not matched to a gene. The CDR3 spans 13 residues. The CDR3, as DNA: TGTGCCATCACCGGGACAGGGGGCTACGAGCAGTACTTC. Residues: CAITGTGGYEQYF.

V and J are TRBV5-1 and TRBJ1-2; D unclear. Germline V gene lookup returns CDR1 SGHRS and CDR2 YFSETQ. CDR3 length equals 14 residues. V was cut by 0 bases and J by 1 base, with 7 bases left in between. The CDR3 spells CASSLVPRNYGYTF. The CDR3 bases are TGCGCCAGCAGCTTGGTGCCTCGTAACTATGGCTACACCTTC.

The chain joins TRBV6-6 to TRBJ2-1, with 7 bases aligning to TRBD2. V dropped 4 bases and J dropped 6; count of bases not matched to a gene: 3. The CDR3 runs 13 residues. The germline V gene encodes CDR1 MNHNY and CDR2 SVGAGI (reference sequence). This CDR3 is CASSWDYSNEQFF. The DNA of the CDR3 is TGTGCCAGCAGTTGGGACTACTCCAATGAGCAGTTCTTC.

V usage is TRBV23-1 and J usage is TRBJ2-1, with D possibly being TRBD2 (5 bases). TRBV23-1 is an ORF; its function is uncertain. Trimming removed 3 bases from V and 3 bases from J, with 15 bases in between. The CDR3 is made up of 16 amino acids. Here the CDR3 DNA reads TGCGCCAGCAGTCATTGGGAGCCGACCAGCTACAATGAGCAGTTCTTC. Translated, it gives CASSHWEPTSYNEQFF.

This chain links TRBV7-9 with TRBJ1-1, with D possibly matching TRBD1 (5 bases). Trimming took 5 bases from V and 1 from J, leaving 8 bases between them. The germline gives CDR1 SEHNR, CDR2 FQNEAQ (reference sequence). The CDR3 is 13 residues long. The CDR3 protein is CASSGTQNTEAFF. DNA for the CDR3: TGTGCCAGCAGCGGGACTCAGAACACTGAAGCTTTCTTT.

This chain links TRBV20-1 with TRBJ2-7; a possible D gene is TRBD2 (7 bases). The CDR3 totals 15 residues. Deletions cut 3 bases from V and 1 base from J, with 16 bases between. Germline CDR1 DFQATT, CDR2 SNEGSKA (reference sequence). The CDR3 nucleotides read TGCAGTGCTAGGGGGGCCTGGGGAGGGTCCTACGAGCAGTACTTC. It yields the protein CSARGAWGGSYEQYF.